This TCR beta chain comes out of a study of shared clonotypes between healthy human individuals. Whole-study findings and limits: Four donors held approximately 4.6% of naive CD4 clonotypes in common. What naive subsets generally showed was a larger estimated richness than memory subsets showed.

The authors distributed each subset's genomic DNA evenly over several immunoSEQ plates. TCRdb's copy holds only in-frame clones and misses some; the assay was immunoSEQ multiplex PCR. The table has fewer than 1.8 million clones, less than 99% seen once. Worth noting for this clone: Its antigen remains unknown.

Germline CDR1 and CDR2: SGHRS and YFSETQ. The CDR3 length is 17 residues. V dropped 2 bases and J dropped 0 bases, with 18 bases sitting between them. The sequenced material came from naive CD4+ T cells sorted from blood. Noted subset: CD45RA+ positively selected. This TCR came from a man under 40 in good health. The chain has TRBV5-1 and TRBJ2-7, with D unclear. The CDR3 reads CASSFIPSGVSSYEQYF. The CDR3 DNA is TGCGCCAGCAGCTTTATCCCAAGTGGAGTTAGCTCCTACGAGCAGTACTTC.